This T cell receptor (beta chain) emerged from a study of cytomegalovirus exposure and HLA in healthy donors (dated by TCRdb to 2016 to 2017). About the full investigation: In an earlier analysis of under 750 of the donors, roughly 300 Gb of sequence data and approximately 100 million unique TCR beta sequences from about 180 million T cells were reported. An early release covering about 600 HLA-typed donors comprised approximately 300 gigabases of sequencing data and tens of millions of unique TCR sequences. The genetic ancestry cluster associated with self-reported Caucasian donors included 80% to 90% of the 300 to 450 genotyped donors. The study was designed to test whether signatures of past pathogen exposure could be identified by cataloging public T cell receptors. The T cell repertoires of some 670 subjects were profiled by immunosequencing and related to cytomegalovirus serostatus. Besides the first cohort of 500 to 700 subjects, a separate validation cohort made up of 95 to 150 different subjects was used. The study combined high-throughput TCR immunosequencing, statistical association of individual TCRs with disease status, and machine learning to predict cytomegalovirus infection status. A later analysis re-analyzed previously published TCR beta repertoires from 660 or so donors and added high-resolution HLA genotyping to study TCR occurrence patterns. In the later analysis, no new phenotypic data were used to find candidate immune exposures; instead, reliance was placed on TCR beta sequences and their occurrence across donors. To decide whether each TCR beta V gene segment behaved as functional or pseudogenic, an earlier analysis of some 600 of the donors relied on high-throughput TCR beta sequencing. Donor age, sex, ethnicity and CMV serostatus were collected together with the repertoire data. Genome-wide SNP genotypes for about 65% of the roughly 700 donors were used in a later genetic analysis, which treated that subset as a discovery cohort. All discovery cohort repertoires had been generated using a single sequencing platform. HLA typing covered class I and class II loci at four-digit resolution. Typing coverage differed by locus: A, B, C, DRB1 and DQB1 were typed in roughly 620-630 donors, DQA1 in 500 to 550, DPA1 in some 610, and DPB1 in approximately 450. Several DR-DQ haplotypes were treated as single units for association and clustering because of strong linkage in the cohort. Across around 400 genotyped donors of the cohort, an average of about 240,000 unique TCR beta nucleotide sequences per donor were sequenced, and roughly 18% of those sequences were non-productive. What the work shows at the level of the full study, not this receptor alone: Across donors, most TCR sequences were observed very rarely, whereas some public TCRs were present in many individuals. A total of 164 TCR beta chains were listed by the study as associated with cytomegalovirus. When HLA alleles, especially DR and DQ, strongly co-occurred, TCR associations were difficult to assign to individual alleles. The sequencing pipeline was judged likely to have produced a cluster of highly shared sequence variants as a technical artifact. Because counts were too low, roughly 17 rarely observed V segments, including chromosome 9 orphons, were left out of the earlier analysis of a few hundred of the donors. Immune exposure information for the cohort was limited to CMV serostatus. In a later analysis, some 18,000 TCR beta sequences were associated with specific HLA alleles at a false discovery rate of 0.05. Presence/absence analyses assumed roughly uniform sequencing depth across donors, an assumption that may not hold. Some IMGT-functional V segments, including TRBV6-2 and TRBV6-3, could not be told apart with the 87-base-pair reads, so those segments were excluded. Cytomegalovirus status was reported to be diagnosed by the classifier with high specificity and sensitivity in both the original and validation cohorts. According to a later analysis, TCR association rates differed among HLA loci, with DRB1 alleles showing the most associated TCRs and HLA-C alleles showing the fewest. In vitro tests confirmed that a few of the cytomegalovirus-associated TCR beta chains recognize cytomegalovirus antigens. According to the authors, the approach could potentially be generalized to other disease states and immunological phenotypes. In a later genetic analysis, fewer N-insertions in productive TCRs were reported among donors in an Asian-associated ancestry cluster than the roughly 640-donor mean. According to a later analysis, parvovirus B19, influenza, CMV and Epstein-Barr virus appeared linked to several top co-occurrence clusters. In an earlier analysis of more than 450 of the donors, most TCR beta V segments were observed in productive rearrangements about 90% or about 30% of the time, broadly matching IMGT annotations. Linkage disequilibrium might explain the correlated functional status among segregating V segments, but an unknown experimental factor could not be excluded. Because HLA typing was missing for some donors at each locus, association tests included only the typed subset. In this cohort, only TCR beta chains were sequenced, and detectable features were limited by the absence of alpha or paired-chain data. A later analysis found that most CMV-associated TCR beta chains appeared HLA-restricted, with HLA associations seemingly driven largely by CMV exposure. In a later analysis, HLA-associated TCR beta chains showed more clonal expansion and lower generation probabilities than non-associated chains that were equally common. A further reported finding was that TCR beta sequences accurately predicted the HLA-A and HLA-B alleles for most subjects in the first cohort. V-gene and J-gene trimming of TCR beta chains was associated with a missense DCLRE1C variant in a later genetic analysis, and the association was replicated in an independent cohort.

Comments on this clone: Its antigen is not yet known. No much larger clone exists at a distance of one base, and base qualities are not known.

The library was made by the immunoSEQ multiplex PCR assay. The multiplex PCR relied on a mix of 60 forward primers for TCR Vbeta segments and 13 reverse primers for TCR Jbeta segments. The CDR3 region of rearranged TCR beta genes was amplified from genomic DNA by a multiplex PCR assay. On the Illumina HiSeq System, the amplified TCR beta libraries were sequenced as 87-base-pair reads. On the study's bioinformatics: In a later analysis, roughly 80 million unique TCR beta chains were counted across the roughly 670 repertoires, and roughly 11 million of these chains were shared by at least two donors. Raw reads were error-corrected and collapsed into unique sequences with a nearest-neighbor algorithm that merged closely related sequences to remove PCR and sequencing errors. V, D and J gene segments were assigned by aligning CDR3 sequences to IMGT reference sequences. For a sequence to be retained, at least a six-nucleotide match to both a V gene segment and a J gene segment was required. A rearrangement was called productive if the CDR3 had no stop codons and remained in frame with V and J, and every other rearrangement was called non-productive. CDR3 was defined by IMGT convention, running from the second conserved V-encoded cysteine to the conserved J-encoded phenylalanine. In an earlier analysis of around 640 of the donors, sequences lacking an unambiguous match to a single V gene segment were excluded. An earlier analysis of a few hundred of the donors called V segments functional above 56.7% productive rearrangements and segregating when the between-donor standard deviation exceeded 5%. A statistical classification framework was built for diagnosing cytomegalovirus status from the catalog of TCR beta chain sequences. In a later analysis, TCR nucleotide sequences were compared against IMGT/GENE-DB human TR gene sequences so that V and J genes could be assigned. In a later analysis, CDR3 sequences and most-parsimonious VDJ recombination scenarios were assigned using the TCRdist pipeline. In a later analysis, each TCR beta chain was defined by its CDR3 amino acid sequence together with its V-gene family, and reads without a unique V-gene family were excluded. In a later analysis, 450 to 600 highly shared, low-generation-probability nucleotide sequences were removed to address suspected cross-contamination and a sequencing artifact. A later analysis calculated a clonal expansion index for each public chain from normalized within-repertoire ranks of inferred template counts. A later analysis computed generation probabilities with a VDJ recombination model fitted to out-of-frame rearrangements, and checked the results against IGoR. In a later analysis, hypergeometric tests were used to score TCR-TCR, TCR-HLA and TCR-CMV co-occurrence, with a repertoire-size bias correction applied to TCR pairs. In a later analysis, false discovery rates were estimated by permuting HLA or CMV assignments 20 times. In a later analysis, co-occurring TCRs were grouped with DBSCAN, and TCRdist sequence similarity was added when clustering was performed within HLA-allele-positive subsets. Repertoires with fewer than 30,000 or more than 120,000 public chains, plus five repertoires with anomalous nucleotide sharing, were excluded from co-occurrence clustering. TCRdb re-hosts the immuneACCESS table, in-frame sequences only. Its copies lack some clones; in the studies checked, an unresolved V gene accounts for under half of them, and the cause for the rest is not known. That table furnishes V, J and clone size, whereas the DNA furnished D and trimming. The sample data list under 250,000 clones, and 60% to 80% of these were observed just once. The ten most abundant clones make up approximately 2% of the sample.

V drops 5 bases and J drops 2 bases, leaving 16 bases in between. The CDR3 numbers 15 residues from cysteine through phenylalanine. Only CDR3 DNA is held: 45 bases, read in frame from base 1. The germline V gene (reference sequence) supplies CDR1 MNHEY and CDR2 SMNVEV. The cohort consisted of more than 650 healthy bone marrow donors. All cohort members were sampled while nominally healthy, although unrecorded immune exposures were likely present. The donor tested CMV seronegative and was one of the 352 seronegative cohort members. Each donor provided a peripheral blood sample, and peripheral blood mononuclear cells were used for TCR beta sequencing. Genomic DNA was extracted from the blood cell samples with the Qiagen DNeasy Blood Extraction Kit.

The TCR comes from a male donor in good health and CMV-seronegative. The chain uses TRBV27 and TRBJ2-7; the D segment could be TRBD2, given 5 matching bases. Input material: PBMCs. In nucleotide form, the sequence is TGTGCCAGCAGTGCGGCCGCGGGTAACACCTACGAGCAGTACTTC. This yields the protein CASSAAAGNTYEQYF.